This T cell receptor beta chain was captured by sequencing in a study of blood T cell repertoires in COVID-19. The repertoire was sequenced with immunoSEQ multiplex PCR; TCRdb's copy has only in-frame clones and lacks some. The profile shows about 330,000 clones, around 86% of them singletons. The CDR3 extends over 14 amino acids. Germline CDR1 SGHKS, CDR2 YYEKEE (reference sequence). V was pared by 0 bases and J by 2 bases, with 8 bases between. This clonotype was obtained from a woman in her fifties or sixties with acute or convalescent COVID-19. The chain employs TRBV5-5 and TRBJ1-2; the D is unclear. Sequenced sample: peripheral blood. In DNA, the CDR3 is TGTGCCAGCAGCTTGGCGGCGGTCAACTATGGCTACACCTTC. This encodes CASSLAAVNYGYTF.